This T cell receptor (beta chain) came from a study of molecular identifiers for immune sequencing clone quantification. This clonotype has ten or more counts. This CDR3 comprises 15 residues. V lost 2 bases and J 0 bases, leaving 11 bases between the germline ends. CDR1 and CDR2 from the germline V gene are MDHEN and SYDVKM. TCRdb ran MiXCR on the PCR reads and lists one entry per CDR3 protein. The repertoire consists of about 630,000 distinct CDR3 sequences, with around 25% occurring once and the leading ten covering 0.78%. This receptor was taken from a human donor in good health. Some libraries in this study had Jurkat cell RNA spiked in. The chain employs TRBV28 and TRBJ2-7; a weak D match, TRBD1 (5 bases). Sample: naive CD8+ T cells from blood, with Jurkat cell RNA spiked in. The subset here: FACS-sorted CD8+CD4-CCR7+CD45RA+ naive T cells. CDR3 in amino acids: CASSLVQGYSYEQYF. CDR3 bases: TGTGCCAGCAGTTTAGTTCAGGGCTACTCCTACGAGCAGTACTTC.